This is a list of T cell receptor beta chains from one sample in a study of CD8+ T cells in alopecia areata. Sequencing used immunoSEQ multiplex PCR; TCRdb keeps in-frame clones, though not all of them. The sample has roughly 200,000 clones; approximately 40% are singletons. The input for sequencing was CD4+ T cells sorted from blood, taken between weeks 36 and 40, from a patient treated with tofacitinib. These receptors originate from a human donor with alopecia areata. The conserved cysteine and the conserved F or W are not part of the CDR3 here. Each record gives: CDR3 protein, V gene, J gene.

ATRDNSYEQY	TRBV2	TRBJ2-7
ASSLVPPGVMNTEAF	TRBV5-1	TRBJ1-1
SVVRGSNNEQF	TRBV29-1	TRBJ2-1
ASVSREGNTGELF	TRBV27	TRBJ2-2
ASSSYSGSGDTQY	TRBV13	TRBJ2-3
SVQRWNTGELF	TRBV29-1	TRBJ2-2
SASGADIQY	TRBV20-1	TRBJ2-4
ASSHGDRAAEQY	TRBV7-2	TRBJ2-7
ASSLPTGSYEQY	TRBV7-3	TRBJ2-7
ATSRDRPHEQY	TRBV15	TRBJ2-7
ASSSRSGADRSGRYEQY	TRBV5-1	TRBJ2-7
SARGGRAPY	TRBV20-1	TRBJ2-5
ASSMQSSYGYT	TRBV6-5	TRBJ1-2
AIRDPGTSDF	TRBV10-3	TRBJ2-1
ASSELGLSEQF	TRBV6-5	TRBJ2-1
ASSVGRTGGETDTQY	TRBV19	TRBJ2-3
ASSSQGADSYYEQY	TRBV5-1	TRBJ2-7
ASSLGRGNQPQH	TRBV7-2	TRBJ1-5
ASSLQGYEQY	TRBV7-9	TRBJ2-7
SVEAAYEQY	TRBV29-1	TRBJ2-7
ASRSTGRNQPQH	TRBV6-5	TRBJ1-5
ASSVATSDTQY	TRBV9	TRBJ2-3
ASSQDPPNAGTGRPTGTDTQY	TRBV4-2	TRBJ2-3
ASSQGGSTQPQH	TRBV6-1	TRBJ1-5
ASSRGTEETQY	TRBV7-2	TRBJ2-5